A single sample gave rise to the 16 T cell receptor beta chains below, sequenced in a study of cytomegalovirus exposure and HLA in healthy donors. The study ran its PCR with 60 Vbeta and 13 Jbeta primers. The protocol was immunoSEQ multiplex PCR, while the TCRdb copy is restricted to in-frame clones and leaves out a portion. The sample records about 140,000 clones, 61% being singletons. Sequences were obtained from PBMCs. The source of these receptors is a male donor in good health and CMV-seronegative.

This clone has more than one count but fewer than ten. This CDR3 reads CASSIIMRAGIGEKLFF. CDR3 nucleotide sequence: TGTGCCAGTAGTATCATCATGAGGGCTGGGATCGGTGAAAAACTGTTTTTT. The V call is TRBV19, the J call TRBJ1-4; D is unclear. Trimming took off 3 bases at V and 7 bases at J, with 21 bases between the two ends. CDR1 is LNHDA and CDR2 is SQIVND in the germline V gene (reference sequence). The CDR3 is made up of 17 amino acids.

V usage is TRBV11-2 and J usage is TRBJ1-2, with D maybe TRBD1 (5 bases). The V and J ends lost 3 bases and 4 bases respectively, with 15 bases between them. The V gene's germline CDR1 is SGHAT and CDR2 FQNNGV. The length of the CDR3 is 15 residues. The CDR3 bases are TGTGCCAGCAGCTTTGGACGGACAAACTCCTATGGCTACACCTTC. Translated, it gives CASSFGRTNSYGYTF.

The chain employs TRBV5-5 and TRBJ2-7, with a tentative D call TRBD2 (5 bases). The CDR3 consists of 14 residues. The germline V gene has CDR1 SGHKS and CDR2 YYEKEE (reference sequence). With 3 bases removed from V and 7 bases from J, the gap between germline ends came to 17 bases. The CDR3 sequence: CASSYDWLAGEQYF. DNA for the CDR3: TGTGCCAGCAGCTACGACTGGCTAGCCGGGGAGCAGTACTTC.

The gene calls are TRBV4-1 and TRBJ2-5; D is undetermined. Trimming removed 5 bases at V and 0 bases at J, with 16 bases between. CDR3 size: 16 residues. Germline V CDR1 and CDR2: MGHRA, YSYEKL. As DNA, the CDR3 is TGCGCCAGCAGCGGCAGACAACAAAATTACCAAGAGACCCAGTACTTC. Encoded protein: CASSGRQQNYQETQYF.

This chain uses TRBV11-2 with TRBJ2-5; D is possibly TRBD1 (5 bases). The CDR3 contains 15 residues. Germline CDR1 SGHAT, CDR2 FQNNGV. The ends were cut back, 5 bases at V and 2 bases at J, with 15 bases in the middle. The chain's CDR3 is CASSQNPGWQETQYF. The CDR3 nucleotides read TGTGCCAGCAGCCAGAACCCAGGGTGGCAAGAGACCCAGTACTTC.

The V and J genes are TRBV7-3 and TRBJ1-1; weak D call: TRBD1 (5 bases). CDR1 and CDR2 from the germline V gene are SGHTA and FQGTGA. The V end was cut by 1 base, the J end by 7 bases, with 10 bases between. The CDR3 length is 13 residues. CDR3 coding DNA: TGTGCCAGCAGCTTAAGTAGGGGCGGTGAAGCTTTCTTT. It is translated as CASSLSRGGEAFF.

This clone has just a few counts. DNA for the CDR3: TGTGCCAGCAGCCCCCAGGGTAGCTATGGCTACACCTTC. It encodes CASSPQGSYGYTF. The chain uses TRBV27 and TRBJ1-2; TRBD1 is a possible D gene (5 bases). Trimming removed 6 bases at V and 4 bases at J, with 12 bases between. The CDR3 is made up of 13 amino acids. In germline, CDR1 is MNHEY, CDR2 SMNVEV (reference sequence).

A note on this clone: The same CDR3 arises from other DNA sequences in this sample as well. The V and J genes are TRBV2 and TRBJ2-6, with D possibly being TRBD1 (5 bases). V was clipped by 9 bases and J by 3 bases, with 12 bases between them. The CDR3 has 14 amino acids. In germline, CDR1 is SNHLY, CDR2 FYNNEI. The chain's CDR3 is CARNQGNGANVLTF. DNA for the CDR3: TGTGCCAGAAACCAGGGAAATGGGGCCAACGTCCTGACTTTC.

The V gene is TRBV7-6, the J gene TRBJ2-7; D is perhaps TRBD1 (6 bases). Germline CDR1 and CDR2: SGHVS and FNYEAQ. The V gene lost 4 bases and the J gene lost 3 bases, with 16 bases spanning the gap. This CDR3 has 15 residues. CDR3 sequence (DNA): TGTGCCAGCAGCTCTACTCCGGGACACTACTACGAGCAGTACTTC. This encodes CASSSTPGHYYEQYF.

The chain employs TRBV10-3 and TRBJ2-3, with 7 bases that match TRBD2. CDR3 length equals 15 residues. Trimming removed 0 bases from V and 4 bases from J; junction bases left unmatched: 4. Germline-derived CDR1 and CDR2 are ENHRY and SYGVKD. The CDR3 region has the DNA TGTGCCATCAGTGAGTCCAGCGGGGTTCCAGATACGCAGTATTTT. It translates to CAISESSGVPDTQYF.

Written as DNA, the CDR3 is TGTGCCAGCAGCTTTGGTCACTCGAACACCGGGGAGCTGTTTTTT. Translating it yields CASSFGHSNTGELFF. The V call is TRBV7-3, the J call TRBJ2-2; no clear D gene. CDR3 length: 15 residues. Germline V gene lookup returns CDR1 SGHTA and CDR2 FQGTGA. The germline V and J ends were trimmed by 3 bases and 0 bases, with 8 bases remaining between them. Looking up the rest from reference TRBV7-3 and TRBJ2-2 gives the full variable domain: GAGVSQTPSNKVTEKGKYVELRCDPISGHTALYWYRQSLGQGPEFLIYFQGTGAADDSGLPNDRFFAVRPEGSVSTLKIQRTERGDSAVYLCASSFGHSNTGELFFGEGSRLTVL.

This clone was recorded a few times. The CDR3 DNA reads as TGTGCCAGCAGCTTTGGCCGGGACAGAGATCAGTACTTC. Its translation is CASSFGRDRDQYF. The rearrangement joins TRBV5-4 to TRBJ2-7, with 7 nucleotides matching TRBD1. The CDR3 consists of 13 residues. The germline V gene encodes CDR1 SGHNT and CDR2 YYREEE (reference sequence). J was trimmed by 10 bases and V by 2 bases; bases with no gene match: 9.

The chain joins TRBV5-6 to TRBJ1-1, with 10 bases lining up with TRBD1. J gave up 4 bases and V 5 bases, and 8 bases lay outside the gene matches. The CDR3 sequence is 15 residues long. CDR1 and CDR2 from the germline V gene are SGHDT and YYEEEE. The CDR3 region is CASRRGTGEGTEAFF. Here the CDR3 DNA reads TGTGCCAGCAGGAGGGGGACAGGGGAGGGCACTGAAGCTTTCTTT.

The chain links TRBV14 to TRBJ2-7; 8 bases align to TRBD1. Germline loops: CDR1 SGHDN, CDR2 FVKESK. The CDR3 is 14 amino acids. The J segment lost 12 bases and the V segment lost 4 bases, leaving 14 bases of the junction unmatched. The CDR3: CASSRGRPGGRLYF. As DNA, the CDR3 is TGTGCCAGCAGCCGCGGAAGACCAGGGGGCCGGCTGTACTTC.

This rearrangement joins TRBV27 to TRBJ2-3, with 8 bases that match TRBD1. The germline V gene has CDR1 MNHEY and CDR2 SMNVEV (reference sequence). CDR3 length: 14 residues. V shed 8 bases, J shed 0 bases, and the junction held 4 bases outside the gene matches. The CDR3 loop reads CASPDRGSTDTQYF. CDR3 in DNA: TGTGCCAGCCCAGACAGGGGTAGCACAGATACGCAGTATTTT.

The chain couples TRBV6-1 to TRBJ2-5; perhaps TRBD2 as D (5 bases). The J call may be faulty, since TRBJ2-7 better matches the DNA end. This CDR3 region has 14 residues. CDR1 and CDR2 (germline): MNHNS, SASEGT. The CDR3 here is CASSEAEGSYEQYF. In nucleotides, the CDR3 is TGTGCCAGCAGTGAAGCCGAGGGCTCCTACGAGCAGTACTTC.